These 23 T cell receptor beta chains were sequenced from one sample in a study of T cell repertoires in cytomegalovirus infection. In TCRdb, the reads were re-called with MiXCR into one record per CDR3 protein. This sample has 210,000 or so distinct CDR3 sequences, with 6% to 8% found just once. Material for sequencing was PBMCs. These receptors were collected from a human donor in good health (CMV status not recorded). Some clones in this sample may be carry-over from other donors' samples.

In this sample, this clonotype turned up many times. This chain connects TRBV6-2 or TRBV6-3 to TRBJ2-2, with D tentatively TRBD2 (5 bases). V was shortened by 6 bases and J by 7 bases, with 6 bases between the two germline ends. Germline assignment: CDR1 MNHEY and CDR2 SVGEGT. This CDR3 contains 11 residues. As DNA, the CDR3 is TGTGCCAGCAGGCGGGTCGGGGAGCTGTTTTTT. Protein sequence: CASRRVGELFF.

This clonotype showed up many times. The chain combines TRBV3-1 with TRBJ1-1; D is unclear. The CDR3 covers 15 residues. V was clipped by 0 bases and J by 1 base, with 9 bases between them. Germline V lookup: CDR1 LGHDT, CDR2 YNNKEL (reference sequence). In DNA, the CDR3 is TGTGCCAGCAGCCAAGATCTTGCGGGGAACACTGAAGCTTTCTTT. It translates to CASSQDLAGNTEAFF.

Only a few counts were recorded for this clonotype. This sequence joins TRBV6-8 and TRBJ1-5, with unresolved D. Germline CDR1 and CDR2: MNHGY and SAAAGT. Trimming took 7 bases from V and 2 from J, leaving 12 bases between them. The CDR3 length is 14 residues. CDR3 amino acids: CASTQAGRNQPQHF. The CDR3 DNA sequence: TGTGCCAGCACGCAGGCGGGCCGCAATCAGCCCCAGCATTTT.

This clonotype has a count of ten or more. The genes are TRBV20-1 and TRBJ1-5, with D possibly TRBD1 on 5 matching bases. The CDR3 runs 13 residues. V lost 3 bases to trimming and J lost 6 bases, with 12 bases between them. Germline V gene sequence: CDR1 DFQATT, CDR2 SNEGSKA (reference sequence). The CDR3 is CSARMGVSQPQHF. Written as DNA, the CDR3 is TGCAGTGCTAGGATGGGGGTCTCTCAGCCCCAGCATTTT.

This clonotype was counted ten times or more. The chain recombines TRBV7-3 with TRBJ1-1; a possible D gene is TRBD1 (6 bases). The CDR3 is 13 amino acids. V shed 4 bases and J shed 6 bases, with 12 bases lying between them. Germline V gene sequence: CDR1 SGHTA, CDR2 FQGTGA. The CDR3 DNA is TGTGCCAGCAGCTCACAGGGTCTCGCTGAAGCTTTCTTT. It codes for CASSSQGLAEAFF. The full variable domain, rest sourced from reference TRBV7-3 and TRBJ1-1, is GAGVSQTPSNKVTEKGKYVELRCDPISGHTALYWYRQSLGQGPEFLIYFQGTGAADDSGLPNDRFFAVRPEGSVSTLKIQRTERGDSAVYLCASSSQGLAEAFFGQGTRLTVV.

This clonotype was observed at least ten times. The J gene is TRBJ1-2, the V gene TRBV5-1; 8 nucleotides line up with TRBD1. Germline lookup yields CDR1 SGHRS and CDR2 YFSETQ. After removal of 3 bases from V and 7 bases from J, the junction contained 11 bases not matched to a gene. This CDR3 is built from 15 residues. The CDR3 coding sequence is TGCGCCAGCAGCTCTTACTGGACAGGGACGGTTGGCTACACCTTC. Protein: CASSSYWTGTVGYTF.

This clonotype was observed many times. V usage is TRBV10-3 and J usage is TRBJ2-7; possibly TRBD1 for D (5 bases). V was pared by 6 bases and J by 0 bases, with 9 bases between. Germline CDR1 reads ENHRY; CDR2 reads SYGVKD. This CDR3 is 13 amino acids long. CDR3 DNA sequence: TGTGCCATCAGCACAGGTAGCTCCTACGAGCAGTACTTC. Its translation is CAISTGSSYEQYF.

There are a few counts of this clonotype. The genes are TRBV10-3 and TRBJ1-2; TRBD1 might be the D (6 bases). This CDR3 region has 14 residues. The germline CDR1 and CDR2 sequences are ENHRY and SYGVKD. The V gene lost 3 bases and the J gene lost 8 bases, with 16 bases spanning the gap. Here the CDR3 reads CAISETGLRWGYTF. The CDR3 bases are TGTGCCATCAGTGAAACAGGGCTGAGATGGGGCTACACCTTC.

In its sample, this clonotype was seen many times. Written as DNA, the CDR3 is TGTGCCAGTAGTAGGACAGGGGTTGGCAGCAATCAGCCCCAGCATTTT. Translation gives CASSRTGVGSNQPQHF. The chain carries TRBV19 and TRBJ1-5; 9 nucleotides align to TRBD1. V lost 4 bases, J lost 1 base, and 5 bases stayed unmatched. The CDR3 covers 16 residues. Germline V lookup: CDR1 LNHDA, CDR2 SQIVND (reference sequence).

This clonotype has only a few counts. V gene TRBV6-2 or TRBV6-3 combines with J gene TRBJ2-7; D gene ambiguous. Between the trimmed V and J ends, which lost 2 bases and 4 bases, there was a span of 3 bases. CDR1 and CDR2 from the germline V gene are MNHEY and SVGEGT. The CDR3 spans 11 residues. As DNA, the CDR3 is TGTGCCAGCAGTTACCCGTACGAGCAGTACTTC. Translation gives CASSYPYEQYF.

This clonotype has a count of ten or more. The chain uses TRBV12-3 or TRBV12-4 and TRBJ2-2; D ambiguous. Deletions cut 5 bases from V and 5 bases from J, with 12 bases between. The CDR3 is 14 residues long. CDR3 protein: CASSRALATGELFF. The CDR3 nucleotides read TGTGCCAGCAGTAGGGCCCTTGCGACCGGGGAGCTGTTTTTT.

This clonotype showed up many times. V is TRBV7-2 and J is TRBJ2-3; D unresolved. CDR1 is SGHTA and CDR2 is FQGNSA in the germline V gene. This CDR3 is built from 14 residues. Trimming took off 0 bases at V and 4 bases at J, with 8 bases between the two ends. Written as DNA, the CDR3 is TGTGCCAGCAGCTTAGCCAGGAGTGCAGATACGCAGTATTTT. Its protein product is CASSLARSADTQYF. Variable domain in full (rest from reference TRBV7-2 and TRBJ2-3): GAGVSQSPSNKVTEKGKDVELRCDPISGHTALYWYRQSLGQGLEFLIYFQGNSAPDKSGLPSDRFSAERTGGSVSTLTIQRTQQEDSAVYLCASSLARSADTQYFGPGTRLTVL.

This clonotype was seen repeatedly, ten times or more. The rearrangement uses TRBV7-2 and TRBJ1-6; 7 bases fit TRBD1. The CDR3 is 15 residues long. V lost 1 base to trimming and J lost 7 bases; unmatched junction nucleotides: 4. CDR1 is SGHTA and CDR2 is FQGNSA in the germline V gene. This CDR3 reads CASSLEGARNSPLHF. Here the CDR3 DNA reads TGTGCCAGCAGCTTAGAGGGGGCTCGGAATTCACCCCTCCACTTT.

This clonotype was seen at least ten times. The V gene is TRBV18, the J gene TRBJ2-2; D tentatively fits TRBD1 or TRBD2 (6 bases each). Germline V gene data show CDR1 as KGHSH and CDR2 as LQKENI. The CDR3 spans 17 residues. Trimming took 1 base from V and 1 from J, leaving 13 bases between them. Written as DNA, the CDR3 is TGTGCCAGCTCACCACGGAGGGGGAGCCGGAACACCGGGGAGCTGTTTTTT. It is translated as CASSPRRGSRNTGELFF.

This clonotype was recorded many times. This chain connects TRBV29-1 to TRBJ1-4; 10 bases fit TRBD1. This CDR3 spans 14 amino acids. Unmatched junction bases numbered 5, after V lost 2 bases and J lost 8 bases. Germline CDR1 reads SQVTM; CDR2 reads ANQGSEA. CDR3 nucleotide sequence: TGCAGCGTTGAACGACAGGGGGCGCGGGAAAAACTGTTTTTT. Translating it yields CSVERQGAREKLFF.

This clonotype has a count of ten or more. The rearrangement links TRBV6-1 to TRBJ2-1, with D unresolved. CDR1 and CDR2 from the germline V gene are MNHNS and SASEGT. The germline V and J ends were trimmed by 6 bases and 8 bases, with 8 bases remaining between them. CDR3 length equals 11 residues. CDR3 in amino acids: CASSYLDEQFF. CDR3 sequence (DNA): TGTGCCAGCAGCTATTTGGATGAGCAGTTCTTC.

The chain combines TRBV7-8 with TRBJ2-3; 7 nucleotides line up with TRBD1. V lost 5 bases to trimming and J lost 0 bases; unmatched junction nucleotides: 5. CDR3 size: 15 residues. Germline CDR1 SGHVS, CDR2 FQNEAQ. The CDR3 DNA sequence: TGTGCCAGCAGCCCAGCCAGGGGGAGCACAGATACGCAGTATTTT. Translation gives CASSPARGSTDTQYF.

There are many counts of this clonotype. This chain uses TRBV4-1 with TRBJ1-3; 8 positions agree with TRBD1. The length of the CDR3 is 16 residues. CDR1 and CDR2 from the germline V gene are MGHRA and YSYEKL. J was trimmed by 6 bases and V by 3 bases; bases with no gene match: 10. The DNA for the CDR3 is TGCGCCAGCAGCCACGCGAGCCGGGACAGGATAAACACCATATATTTT. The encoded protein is CASSHASRDRINTIYF.

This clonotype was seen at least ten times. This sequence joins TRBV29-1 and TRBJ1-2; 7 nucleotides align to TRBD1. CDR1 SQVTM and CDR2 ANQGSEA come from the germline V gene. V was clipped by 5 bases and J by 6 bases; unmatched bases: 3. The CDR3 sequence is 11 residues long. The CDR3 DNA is TGCAGCGTTACCCAGGGGGATGGCTACACCTTC. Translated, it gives CSVTQGDGYTF.

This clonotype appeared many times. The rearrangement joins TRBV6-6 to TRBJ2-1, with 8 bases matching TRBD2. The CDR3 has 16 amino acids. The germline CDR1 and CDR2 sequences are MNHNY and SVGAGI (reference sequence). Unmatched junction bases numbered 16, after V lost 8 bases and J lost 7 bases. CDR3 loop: CASARGAGALGNEQFF. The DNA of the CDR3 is TGTGCCAGCGCTCGCGGAGCGGGGGCCCTGGGGAATGAGCAGTTCTTC.

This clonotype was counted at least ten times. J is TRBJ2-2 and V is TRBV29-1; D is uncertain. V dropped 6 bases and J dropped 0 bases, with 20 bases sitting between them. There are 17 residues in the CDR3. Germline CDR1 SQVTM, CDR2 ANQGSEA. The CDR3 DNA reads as TGCAGCGTCGTAAACAGACATTCGGGTTCGAACACCGGGGAGCTGTTTTTT. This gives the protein CSVVNRHSGSNTGELFF.

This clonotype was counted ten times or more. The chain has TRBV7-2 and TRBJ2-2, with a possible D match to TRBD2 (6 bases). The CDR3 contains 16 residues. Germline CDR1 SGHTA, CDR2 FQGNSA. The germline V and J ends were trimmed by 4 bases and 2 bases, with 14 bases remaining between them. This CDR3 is CASSSGELPNTGELFF. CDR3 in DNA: TGTGCCAGCAGCTCGGGGGAGCTCCCTAACACCGGGGAGCTGTTTTTT. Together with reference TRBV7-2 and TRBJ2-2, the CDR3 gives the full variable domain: GAGVSQSPSNKVTEKGKDVELRCDPISGHTALYWYRQSLGQGLEFLIYFQGNSAPDKSGLPSDRFSAERTGGSVSTLTIQRTQQEDSAVYLCASSSGELPNTGELFFGEGSRLTVL.

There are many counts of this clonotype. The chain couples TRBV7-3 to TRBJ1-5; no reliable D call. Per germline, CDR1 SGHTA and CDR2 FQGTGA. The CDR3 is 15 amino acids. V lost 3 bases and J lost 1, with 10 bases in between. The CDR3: CASSFQDPSNQPQHF. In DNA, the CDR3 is TGTGCCAGCAGCTTTCAGGACCCCAGCAATCAGCCCCAGCATTTT.